This record covers a single T cell receptor (beta chain). The sample is drawn from a study of blood T cell repertoires in COVID-19. The repertoire was sequenced with immunoSEQ multiplex PCR; TCRdb's copy has only in-frame clones and lacks some. The sample contains hundreds of thousands of clones, roughly nine tenths of which appear only once. Per the germline V gene, CDR1 is MNHEY and CDR2 is SVGEGT. The CDR3 length is 12 residues. The V and J ends lost 3 bases and 8 bases respectively, with 8 bases between them. Cohort 3 donors were reported recovered after two negative PCRs, clearance, or symptom resolution.

V usage is TRBV6-2 or TRBV6-3 and J usage is TRBJ1-3; D gene ambiguous. This receptor was obtained from a woman under 30 who had recovered from COVID-19. Sequenced sample: PBMCs or T cells enriched from blood (not recorded which). CDR3 sequence: CASSYIGDTIYF. Written as DNA, the CDR3 is TGTGCCAGCAGTTATATCGGGGACACCATATATTTT.